The 26 T cell receptor beta chains listed next were all sequenced from one sample in a study of shared clonotypes between healthy human individuals. Sequenced by immunoSEQ multiplex PCR; TCRdb stores in-frame clones only, minus some. Among 2 million to 2.5 million clones listed, roughly 93% were seen once. Sequencing input: naive CD4+ T cells from PBMCs. Regarding subset: CD45RA+ positively selected. The source of these receptors is a young man in good health. Some clones in this sample may be carry-over from other donors' samples.

The chain has TRBV5-1 and TRBJ1-2; D remains unclear. Between the trimmed V and J ends, which lost 1 base and 8 bases, there was a span of 21 bases. Germline V lookup: CDR1 SGHRS, CDR2 YFSETQ. There are 16 residues in the CDR3. The CDR3 protein is CASSLFGEGGYEGYTF. DNA for the CDR3: TGCGCCAGCAGCTTGTTCGGCGAGGGTGGGTATGAGGGCTACACCTTC.

The chain uses TRBV27 and TRBJ2-4; D not certain. The CDR3 sequence is 14 residues long. Germline V gives CDR1 MNHEY, CDR2 SMNVEV (reference sequence). V lost 2 bases, J lost 4 bases, and 9 bases lay in between. The CDR3 DNA is TGTGCCAGCAGTTTAATTGGCAGGAAAAACATTCAGTACTTC. The encoded protein is CASSLIGRKNIQYF.

The CDR3 DNA reads as TGTGCCATCAGTGAGAGGACGCAAAGCTACGAGCAGTACTTC. As protein: CAISERTQSYEQYF. The gene calls are TRBV10-3 and TRBJ2-7; no reliable D call. The CDR3 has 14 amino acids. Trimming took 2 bases from V and 3 from J, leaving 11 bases between them. CDR1 and CDR2 (germline): ENHRY, SYGVKD.

The gene calls are TRBV29-1 and TRBJ1-1, with D unclear. Germline CDR1 reads SQVTM; CDR2 reads ANQGSEA. This CDR3 spans 13 amino acids. The V gene lost 6 bases and the J gene lost 6 bases, with 17 bases spanning the gap. The CDR3 reads CSVASHGVPEAFF. CDR3 bases: TGCAGCGTCGCAAGTCACGGTGTCCCTGAAGCTTTCTTT.

The V and J genes are TRBV6-5 and TRBJ2-2; D call uncertain. CDR1 and CDR2 (germline): MNHEY, SVGAGI. Trimming pared 2 bases from V and 4 bases from J, leaving 8 bases between. The CDR3 totals 14 residues. CDR3 in DNA: TGTGCCAGCAGTTACCGGGCCGGCACCGGGGAGCTGTTTTTT. Its translation: CASSYRAGTGELFF.

The chain combines TRBV5-1 with TRBJ2-7; the D gene is possibly TRBD1 (6 bases). The ends were cut back, 3 bases at V and 2 bases at J, with 15 bases in the middle. CDR1 is SGHRS and CDR2 is YFSETQ in the germline V gene. The CDR3 totals 15 residues. DNA for the CDR3: TGCGCCAGCAGCTCCCCCGAAACAGGGACCTACGAGCAGTACTTC. It specifies CASSSPETGTYEQYF.

This sequence joins TRBV6-6 and TRBJ2-3, with D possibly being TRBD1 (5 bases). Germline assignment: CDR1 MNHNY and CDR2 SVGAGI (reference sequence). The CDR3 contains 13 residues. Deletions cut 11 bases from V and 1 base from J, with 13 bases between. The CDR3 sequence is CAHRQGGTDTQYF. CDR3 bases: TGTGCCCACCGACAAGGGGGCACAGATACGCAGTATTTT.

The chain is built from TRBV9 and TRBJ1-1; weak D call: TRBD1 (5 bases). The CDR3 runs to 15 residues. Between the trimmed V and J ends, which lost 6 bases and 2 bases, there was a span of 17 bases. Germline-derived CDR1 and CDR2 are SGDLS and YYNGEE. CDR3 in DNA: TGTGCCAGCACTAAAATTAAGGGGAAAAACACTGAAGCTTTCTTT. Protein product: CASTKIKGKNTEAFF.

A single count supports this clone. The chain employs TRBV7-9 and TRBJ1-4; maybe TRBD1 (6 bases). CDR1 is SEHNR, CDR2 FQNEAQ, per germline (reference sequence). V lost 3 bases, J lost 2 bases, and 10 bases lay in between. The CDR3 is 15 amino acids. CDR3 region: CASSFFQGTNEKLFF. In DNA, the CDR3 is TGTGCCAGCAGCTTCTTTCAGGGGACTAATGAAAAACTGTTTTTT. The entire variable domain, with the rest obtained from reference TRBV7-9 and TRBJ1-4, is as follows: DTGVSQNPRHKITKRGQNVTFRCDPISEHNRLYWYRQTLGQGPEFLTYFQNEAQLEKSRLLSDRFSAERPKGSFSTLEIQRTEQGDSAMYLCASSFFQGTNEKLFFGSGTQLSVL.

In this sample, this clone turned up once. This chain connects TRBV6-1 to TRBJ2-4, with TRBD1 matching 7 bases. The trim removed 2 bases at V and 0 bases at J, leaving 4 bases unmatched. Germline CDR1 MNHNS, CDR2 SASEGT. The CDR3 consists of 16 residues. CDR3 residues: CASSERGHGAKNIQYF. The DNA for the CDR3 is TGTGCCAGCAGTGAAAGGGGGCATGGAGCCAAAAACATTCAGTACTTC.

The genes are TRBV19 and TRBJ2-7, with TRBD2 as a possible D gene (6 bases). The CDR3 spans 16 residues. Germline V gene sequence: CDR1 LNHDA, CDR2 SQIVND (reference sequence). V shed 3 bases and J shed 1 base, with 16 bases lying between them. This chain's CDR3 is CASSMMAEGRSYEQYF. The CDR3 bases are TGTGCCAGTAGTATGATGGCGGAGGGCCGGTCCTACGAGCAGTACTTC.

This clone was seen once. Other DNA sequences in the sample encode the same CDR3. J is TRBJ1-5 and V is TRBV7-9; no definite D call. This CDR3 contains 15 residues. V lost 3 bases, J lost 0 bases, and 9 bases lay in between. Germline CDR1 and CDR2: SEHNR and FQNEAQ (reference sequence). CDR3 coding DNA: TGTGCCAGCAGCTTTGACGGGAATAGCAATCAGCCCCAGCATTTT. It translates to CASSFDGNSNQPQHF. The complete variable domain, with remaining parts taken from reference TRBV7-9 and TRBJ1-5, reads DTGVSQNPRHKITKRGQNVTFRCDPISEHNRLYWYRQTLGQGPEFLTYFQNEAQLEKSRLLSDRFSAERPKGSFSTLEIQRTEQGDSAMYLCASSFDGNSNQPQHFGDGTRLSIL.

This clone was seen a single time. V gene TRBV5-1 combines with J gene TRBJ2-7, with D possibly being TRBD2 (5 bases). The CDR3 runs to 15 residues. From germline, CDR1 is SGHRS and CDR2 YFSETQ. Trimming removed 4 bases at V and 5 bases at J, with 19 bases between. The CDR3 loop is CASSVLGGSGNEQYF. The CDR3 coding sequence is TGCGCCAGCAGCGTGCTGGGTGGGAGTGGGAACGAGCAGTACTTC.

The gene calls are TRBV11-1 and TRBJ2-2; the match to TRBD2 covers 12 bases. The V gene's germline CDR1 is SGHAT and CDR2 FQDESV (reference sequence). V was pared by 1 base and J by 6 bases, with 12 bases of the junction left unmatched. This CDR3 comprises 19 residues. CDR3: CASSLVAPTSGSFAGELFF. The CDR3 region has the DNA TGTGCCAGCAGCTTAGTTGCCCCGACTAGCGGGAGTTTCGCCGGGGAGCTGTTTTTT.

The chain employs TRBV9 and TRBJ2-5, with 10 positions matching TRBD2. This CDR3 contains 16 residues. The germline gives CDR1 SGDLS, CDR2 YYNGEE. The junction had 5 bases not matched to a gene; V was cut back by 2 bases and J by 1 base. The CDR3 nucleotides read TGTGCCAGCAGCGTGTCCCAGCGGGAGGGCCAAGAGACCCAGTACTTC. Translating it yields CASSVSQREGQETQYF.

This chain joins TRBV15 and TRBJ1-3; D gene uncertain. This CDR3 has 13 amino acids. Trimming took 2 bases from V and 4 from J, leaving 6 bases between them. The germline V gene has CDR1 LNHNV and CDR2 YYDKDF (reference sequence). CDR3 nucleotides: TGTGCCACCAGCAGACGTCAAGGAAACACCATATATTTT. Amino acid sequence: CATSRRQGNTIYF.

A remark on this clone: The same CDR3 also results from other DNA sequences found in this sample. The chain has TRBV29-1 and TRBJ2-7; maybe TRBD2 (5 bases). The CDR3 is 12 amino acids. V lost 2 bases to trimming and J lost 1 base, with 6 bases between them. CDR1 is SQVTM, CDR2 ANQGSEA, per germline. DNA for the CDR3: TGCAGCGTTGAACGGGGATCCTACGAGCAGTACTTC. This sequence encodes CSVERGSYEQYF.

The chain combines TRBV28 with TRBJ1-4, with unresolved D. The V end lost 5 bases, the J end lost 8 bases, and 12 bases lay between the germline ends. The CDR3 totals 13 residues. Germline V CDR1 and CDR2: MDHEN, SYDVKM. The DNA of the CDR3 is TGTGCCAGCAGTACCCCTCCCGAGGAAAAACTGTTTTTT. This encodes CASSTPPEEKLFF.

This chain links TRBV28 with TRBJ1-5; D is uncertain. Germline V gene sequence: CDR1 MDHEN, CDR2 SYDVKM. V was clipped by 5 bases and J by 8 bases, with 16 bases between them. The CDR3 sequence is 14 residues long. The CDR3, as DNA: TGTGCCAGCAGTGACCCGGGATCTACGAAGCCCCAGCATTTT. It translates to CASSDPGSTKPQHF.

The chain couples TRBV28 to TRBJ2-5, with TRBD2 as a possible D gene (5 bases). With the DNA end fitting TRBJ2-7 better, the J assignment may be wrong. The germline gives CDR1 MDHEN, CDR2 SYDVKM. The CDR3 is 13 amino acids. In nucleotides, the CDR3 is TGTGCCAGCAGTGGCGGGCCCCTCTACGAGCAGTACTTC. Its protein product is CASSGGPLYEQYF.

Concerning this clone itself: The identical CDR3 is also encoded by other nucleotide sequences in the sample. The chain joins TRBV9 to TRBJ2-1, with 8 nucleotides matching TRBD2. V lost 1 base to trimming and J lost 3 bases; unmatched junction nucleotides: 3. Germline CDR1 SGDLS, CDR2 YYNGEE. The length of the CDR3 is 15 residues. The CDR3: CASSVTSGNYNEQFF. As DNA, the CDR3 is TGTGCCAGCAGCGTAACTAGCGGCAACTACAATGAGCAGTTCTTC.

The rearrangement joins TRBV18 to TRBJ2-7; 10 positions match TRBD1. Per germline, CDR1 KGHSH and CDR2 LQKENI. V was pared by 5 bases and J by 1 base, with 5 bases of the junction left unmatched. CDR3 length: 15 amino acids. The CDR3 coding sequence is TGTGCCAGCTCAGGACAGGGGGAAGGATCCTACGAGCAGTACTTC. Translation: CASSGQGEGSYEQYF.

The rearrangement links TRBV25-1 to TRBJ1-2, with D perhaps matching TRBD1 (5 bases). The CDR3 has 13 residues. Trimming took off 9 bases at V and 4 bases at J, with 15 bases between the two ends. CDR1 and CDR2 (germline): MGHDK, SYGVNS. The CDR3 DNA reads as TGTGCCAGTAGCGCGGCGGGGGTCTATGGCTACACCTTC. Its protein product is CASSAAGVYGYTF.

The rearrangement links TRBV5-6 to TRBJ2-1, with 10 bases aligning to TRBD2. V trimming: 2 bases; J trimming: 7 bases; junction bases outside the gene matches: 6. The CDR3 is made up of 15 amino acids. The V gene's germline CDR1 is SGHDT and CDR2 YYEEEE. CDR3 loop: CASSLAGGVGNEQFF. CDR3 bases: TGTGCCAGCAGCTTAGCGGGAGGGGTAGGTAATGAGCAGTTCTTC. Looking up the rest from reference TRBV5-6 and TRBJ2-1 gives the full variable domain: DAGVTQSPTHLIKTRGQQVTLRCSPKSGHDTVSWYQQALGQGPQFIFQYYEEEERQRGNFPDRFSGHQFPNYSSELNVNALLLGDSALYLCASSLAGGVGNEQFFGPGTRLTVL.

The table lists this clone with a few counts. The DNA is omitted, as the CDR3 cannot be located on it reliably, and the CDR3 follows TCRdb's listing. The CDR3: CAWGQGAITF. The V gene is TRBV30, the J gene TRBJ1-2. Germline V gene sequence: CDR1 GTSNPN, CDR2 SVGIG (reference sequence). The CDR3 is 10 amino acids long, termini counted.

This sequence joins TRBV14 and TRBJ2-2; D unresolved. Germline V CDR1 and CDR2: SGHDN, FVKESK. There are 16 residues in the CDR3. V was clipped by 0 bases and J by 3 bases, with 11 bases between them. CDR3 region: CASSQDSPPYTGELFF. The DNA of the CDR3 is TGTGCCAGCAGCCAAGACAGCCCACCCTACACCGGGGAGCTGTTTTTT.